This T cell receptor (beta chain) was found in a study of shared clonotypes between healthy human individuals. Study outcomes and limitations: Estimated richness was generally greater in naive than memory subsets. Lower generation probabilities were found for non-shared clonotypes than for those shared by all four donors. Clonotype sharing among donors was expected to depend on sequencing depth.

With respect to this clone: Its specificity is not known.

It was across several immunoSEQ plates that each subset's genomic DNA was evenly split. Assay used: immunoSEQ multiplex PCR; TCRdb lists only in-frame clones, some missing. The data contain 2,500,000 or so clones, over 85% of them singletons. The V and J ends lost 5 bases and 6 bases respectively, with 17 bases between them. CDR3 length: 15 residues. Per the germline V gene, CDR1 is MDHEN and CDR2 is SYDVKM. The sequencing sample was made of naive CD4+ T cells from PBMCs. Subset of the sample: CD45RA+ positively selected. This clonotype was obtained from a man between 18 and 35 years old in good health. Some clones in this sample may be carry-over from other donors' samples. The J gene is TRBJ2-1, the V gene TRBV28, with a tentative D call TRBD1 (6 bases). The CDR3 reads CASSPGEKRVNEQFF. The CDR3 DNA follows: TGTGCCAGCAGTCCAGGGGAGAAGAGGGTCAATGAGCAGTTCTTC.